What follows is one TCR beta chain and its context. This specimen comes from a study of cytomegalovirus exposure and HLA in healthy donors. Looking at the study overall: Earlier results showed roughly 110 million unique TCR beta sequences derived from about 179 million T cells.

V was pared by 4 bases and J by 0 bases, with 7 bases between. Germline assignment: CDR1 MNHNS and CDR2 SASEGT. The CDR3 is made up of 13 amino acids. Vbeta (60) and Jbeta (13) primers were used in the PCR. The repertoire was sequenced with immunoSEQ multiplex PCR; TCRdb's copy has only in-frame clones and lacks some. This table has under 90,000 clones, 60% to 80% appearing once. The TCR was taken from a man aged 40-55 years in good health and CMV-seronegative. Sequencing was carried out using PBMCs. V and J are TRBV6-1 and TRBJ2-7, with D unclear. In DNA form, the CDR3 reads TGTGCCAGCAGTGGAGAGGACTCCTACGAGCAGTACTTC. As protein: CASSGEDSYEQYF.